Included here is one T cell receptor beta chain sequence, with context. Its specificity is unknown. Amplified regions were TCR beta CDR3 sequences from RNA transcripts. TCR CDR3 underwent first-round RT-PCR with the HTBI primer set. TCRdb analysed the multiplex PCR reads with MiXCR anew, one entry per CDR3 protein. Of 300,000 to 450,000 distinct CDR3 sequences in the sample, 20% to 30% were seen once. Trimming took 3 bases from V and 4 from J; bases not matched to a gene: 10. CDR1 is SGDLS, CDR2 YYNGEE, per germline. The CDR3 runs 15 residues. These data originate in a study of T cells in Graves' hyperthyroidism and ophthalmopathy. Study-level results: Most clonotypes expanded in thyroid above 0.001 were likewise present in blood.

The sample taken for sequencing was blood. This clonotype originated in a man in his fifties or sixties with Graves' hyperthyroidism. The chain links TRBV9 to TRBJ2-7; 7 bases map to TRBD1. The DNA of the CDR3 is TGTGCCAGCAGCGAAAGTGACAGGGCGGTTTACGAGCAGTACTTC. Its translation is CASSESDRAVYEQYF.